Listed below are T cell receptor beta chains from one sample, sequenced in a study of blood T cells in healthy people across ages. TCRdb independently ran MiXCR on the 5' RACE reads; one entry per CDR3 protein. The data contain approximately 960,000 distinct CDR3 sequences, 25% to 35% of them seen just once; the ten biggest clones take up about 9.4%. These data also formed part of another study, on T cells of mothers and their children.

Sequencing was carried out using blood. These receptors all come from a woman in her 40s in good health. Both conserved end residues are part of each CDR3. A D gene is named only where the DNA matches it firmly. Not every row has a clone size; where given, it reads once, few, many or a size class.

j_gene: TRBJ2-7
v_gene: TRBV3-1
len: 15
d_gene: TRBD2
abundance: many
CDR3aa: CASSQASGVSYEQYF
CDR3nt: TGTGCCAGCAGCCAAGCTAGCGGAGTCTCCTACGAGCAGTACTTC

j_gene: TRBJ2-4
v_gene: TRBV7-9
len: 13
d_gene: NA
abundance: many
CDR3aa: CASSFVSQNIQYF
CDR3nt: TGTGCCAGCAGCTTCGTCTCACAAAACATTCAGTACTTC

j_gene: TRBJ1-3
v_gene: TRBV20-1
len: 16
d_gene: NA
abundance: NA
CDR3aa: CSARDPMTGSGNTIYF
CDR3nt: TGCAGTGCTAGAGATCCCATGACGGGTTCTGGAAACACCATATATTTT

j_gene: TRBJ2-1
v_gene: TRBV20-1
len: 14
d_gene: TRBD2
abundance: NA
CDR3aa: CSARMLAGNNEQFF
CDR3nt: TGCAGTGCTAGAATGCTAGCGGGGAACAATGAGCAGTTCTTC

j_gene: TRBJ2-1
v_gene: TRBV4-3
len: 15
d_gene: NA
abundance: few
CDR3aa: CASSQEASSYNEQFF
CDR3nt: TGCGCCAGCAGCCAAGAAGCTAGCTCCTACAATGAGCAGTTCTTC

j_gene: TRBJ2-7
v_gene: TRBV7-2
len: 12
d_gene: TRBD1
abundance: few
CDR3aa: CASSQDRYGQYF
CDR3nt: TGTGCCAGCAGCCAGGACAGGTACGGGCAGTACTTC

j_gene: TRBJ1-2
v_gene: TRBV6-5
len: 13
d_gene: NA
abundance: few
CDR3aa: CASSYDGGGGYTF
CDR3nt: TGTGCCAGCAGTTACGACGGGGGCGGTGGCTACACCTTC

j_gene: TRBJ2-5
v_gene: TRBV29-1
len: 12
d_gene: NA
abundance: NA
CDR3aa: CSYIQGRETQYF
CDR3nt: TGCAGCTACATTCAGGGACGGGAGACCCAGTACTTC

j_gene: TRBJ2-7
v_gene: TRBV7-9
len: 15
d_gene: NA
abundance: NA
CDR3aa: CASSLERKSIYEQYF
CDR3nt: TGTGCCAGCAGCCTAGAGCGAAAATCTATCTACGAGCAGTACTTC

j_gene: TRBJ2-1
v_gene: TRBV28
len: 14
d_gene: NA
abundance: few
CDR3aa: CASSLPGGNNEQFF
CDR3nt: TGTGCCAGCAGTTTGCCAGGGGGGAACAATGAGCAGTTCTTC

j_gene: TRBJ1-2
v_gene: TRBV6-1
len: 17
d_gene: NA
abundance: NA
CDR3aa: CASSAERTLAANYGYTF
CDR3nt: TGTGCCAGCAGCGCTGAGAGGACATTAGCGGCTAACTATGGCTACACCTTC

j_gene: TRBJ1-1
v_gene: TRBV5-5
len: 14
d_gene: TRBD1
abundance: few
CDR3aa: CASSFLQGYTEAFF
CDR3nt: TGTGCCAGCAGCTTTCTACAGGGGTACACTGAAGCTTTCTTT

j_gene: TRBJ1-1
v_gene: TRBV29-1
len: 14
d_gene: NA
abundance: NA
CDR3aa: CSVGRQENFAEAFF
CDR3nt: TGCAGCGTTGGTCGACAGGAGAATTTTGCTGAAGCTTTCTTT

j_gene: TRBJ2-4
v_gene: TRBV4-2
len: 17
d_gene: TRBD2
abundance: NA
CDR3aa: CASSLTSGGGTKNIQYF
CDR3nt: TGTGCCAGCAGCCTGACTAGCGGGGGGGGGACCAAAAACATTCAGTACTTC

j_gene: TRBJ1-1
v_gene: TRBV28
len: 13
d_gene: NA
abundance: few
CDR3aa: CAWGAGQYTEAFF
CDR3nt: TGTGCCTGGGGAGCAGGGCAATACACTGAAGCTTTCTTT

j_gene: TRBJ2-5
v_gene: TRBV30
len: 15
d_gene: TRBD1
abundance: NA
CDR3aa: CAWRRDRGRQETQYF
CDR3nt: TGTGCCTGGAGGAGGGACAGGGGCCGACAAGAGACCCAGTACTTC

j_gene: TRBJ2-1
v_gene: TRBV7-7
len: 12
d_gene: NA
abundance: few
CDR3aa: CASSRPGDEQFF
CDR3nt: TGTGCTAGCAGCCGCCCGGGTGATGAGCAGTTCTTC

j_gene: TRBJ1-2
v_gene: TRBV3-1
len: 15
d_gene: NA
abundance: many
CDR3aa: CASSQDQDENYGYTF
CDR3nt: TGTGCCAGCAGCCAAGATCAGGACGAGAACTATGGCTACACCTTC

j_gene: TRBJ2-1
v_gene: TRBV24-1
len: 14
d_gene: TRBD1
abundance: many
CDR3aa: CAIKPGQGSDEQFF
CDR3nt: TGTGCCATTAAACCGGGACAGGGTAGCGATGAGCAGTTCTTC

j_gene: TRBJ1-1
v_gene: TRBV5-6
len: 13
d_gene: TRBD1
abundance: NA
CDR3aa: CASSWTGSTEAFF
CDR3nt: TGTGCCAGCAGTTGGACAGGGAGCACTGAAGCTTTCTTT

j_gene: TRBJ2-7
v_gene: TRBV27
len: 14
d_gene: NA
abundance: NA
CDR3aa: CASSLSPESYEQYF
CDR3nt: TGTGCCAGCAGTTTATCCCCGGAGAGCTACGAGCAGTACTTC

j_gene: TRBJ2-7
v_gene: TRBV27
len: 16
d_gene: NA
abundance: NA
CDR3aa: CASSLYNRNSGYEQYF
CDR3nt: TGTGCCAGCAGTTTATATAACAGGAACAGTGGGTACGAGCAGTACTTC

j_gene: TRBJ2-7
v_gene: TRBV28
len: 15
d_gene: TRBD1
abundance: NA
CDR3aa: CASITTGQGTYEQYF
CDR3nt: TGTGCCAGCATTACCACCGGACAGGGGACCTACGAGCAGTACTTC

j_gene: TRBJ2-1
v_gene: TRBV4-3
len: 16
d_gene: TRBD1
abundance: many
CDR3aa: CASSQDRAGGRNEQFF
CDR3nt: TGCGCCAGCAGCCAAGATAGGGCAGGGGGCCGCAATGAGCAGTTCTTC

j_gene: TRBJ2-7
v_gene: TRBV27
len: 14
d_gene: NA
abundance: many
CDR3aa: CASSYGTETYEQYF
CDR3nt: TGTGCCAGCAGTTACGGCACTGAAACCTACGAGCAGTACTTC

j_gene: TRBJ2-5
v_gene: TRBV7-2
len: 13
d_gene: TRBD1
abundance: NA
CDR3aa: CASSRDSDQPQYF
CDR3nt: TGTGCCAGCAGCCGGGACAGCGATCAGCCCCAGTACTTC

j_gene: TRBJ1-6
v_gene: TRBV28
len: 14
d_gene: TRBD1
abundance: few
CDR3aa: CASNPWDRDSPLHF
CDR3nt: TGTGCCAGCAACCCTTGGGACAGGGATTCACCCCTCCACTTT